The T cell receptor (beta chain) under discussion was sequenced for a study of T cells in localized non-small cell lung cancer. Using immunoSEQ multiplex PCR, the repertoire was profiled, and TCRdb retains in-frame clones only, with some absent. The data contain about 28,000 clones, roughly 84% of them singletons. Regarding this clone: Antigen: not known.

General study points: The greatest T cell clonality was found in uninvolved adjacent lung (higher than in tumor). Blood T cell density predicted longer survival; adjacent-lung clonality, shorter. Appearing in adjacent lung were a median about 60 of the top 100 tumor clones.

This material consisted of peripheral blood mononuclear cells, taken before any cancer treatment. The sequence was collected from a man aged 40-75 years with stage III lung adenocarcinoma.

The CDR3 DNA reads TGTGCCATCAGTGACCCAGGACGGGGATTCAACGTCCTGACTTTC. Encoded protein: CAISDPGRGFNVLTF. The V and J genes are TRBV10-3 and TRBJ2-6, with D perhaps TRBD2 (5 bases). The CDR3 is made up of 15 amino acids. V dropped 3 bases and J dropped 9 bases, with 15 bases sitting between them. CDR1 and CDR2 from the germline V gene are ENHRY and SYGVKD.